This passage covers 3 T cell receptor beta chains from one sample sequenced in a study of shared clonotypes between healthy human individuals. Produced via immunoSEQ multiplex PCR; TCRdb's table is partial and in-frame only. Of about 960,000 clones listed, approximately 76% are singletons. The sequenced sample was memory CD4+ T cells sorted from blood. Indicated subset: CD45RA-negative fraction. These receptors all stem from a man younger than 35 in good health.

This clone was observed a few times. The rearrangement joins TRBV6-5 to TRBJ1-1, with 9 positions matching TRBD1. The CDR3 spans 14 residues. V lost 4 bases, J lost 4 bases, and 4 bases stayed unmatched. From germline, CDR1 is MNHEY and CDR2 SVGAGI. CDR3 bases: TGTGCCAGCAGTTCCCGACAGGGGGTCACTGAAGCTTTCTTT. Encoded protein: CASSSRQGVTEAFF.

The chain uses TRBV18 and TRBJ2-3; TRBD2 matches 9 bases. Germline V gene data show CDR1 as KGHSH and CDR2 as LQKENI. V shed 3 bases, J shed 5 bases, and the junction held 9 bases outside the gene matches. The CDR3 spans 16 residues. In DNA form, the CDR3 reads TGTGCCAGCTCACCCTCCGCGGGGGGGCCAGGAGATACGCAGTATTTT. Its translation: CASSPSAGGPGDTQYF.

The CDR3 reads CASSSGPSGGEETQYF. The CDR3 DNA reads as TGCGCCAGCAGCTCAGGTCCTAGCGGAGGGGAAGAGACCCAGTACTTC. The rearrangement joins TRBV5-1 to TRBJ2-5; 7 positions match TRBD2. Trimming at V came to 3 bases and at J to 3 bases, leaving 11 bases not matched to a gene. Germline assignment: CDR1 SGHRS and CDR2 YFSETQ. This CDR3 contains 16 residues. The variable domain in full, completed from reference TRBV5-1 and TRBJ2-5, reads KAGVTQTPRYLIKTRGQQVTLSCSPISGHRSVSWYQQTPGQGLQFLFEYFSETQRNKGNFPGRFSGRQFSNSRSEMNVSTLELGDSALYLCASSSGPSGGEETQYFGPGTRLLVL.